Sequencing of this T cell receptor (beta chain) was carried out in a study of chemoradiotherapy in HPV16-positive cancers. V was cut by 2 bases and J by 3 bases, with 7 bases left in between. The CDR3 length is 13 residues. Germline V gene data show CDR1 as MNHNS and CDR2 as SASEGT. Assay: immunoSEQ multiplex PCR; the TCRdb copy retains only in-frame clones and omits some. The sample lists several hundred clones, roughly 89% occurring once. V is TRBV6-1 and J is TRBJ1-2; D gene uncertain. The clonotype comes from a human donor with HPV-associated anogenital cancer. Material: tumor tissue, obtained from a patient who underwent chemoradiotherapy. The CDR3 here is CASSERQDYGYTF. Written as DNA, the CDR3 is TGTGCCAGCAGTGAACGGCAGGACTATGGCTACACCTTC.